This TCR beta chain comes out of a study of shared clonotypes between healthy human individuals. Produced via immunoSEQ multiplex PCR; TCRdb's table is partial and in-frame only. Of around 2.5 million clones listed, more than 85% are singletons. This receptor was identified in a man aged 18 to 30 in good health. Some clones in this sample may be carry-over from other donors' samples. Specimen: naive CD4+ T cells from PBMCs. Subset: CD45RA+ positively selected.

DNA of the CDR3: TGTGCCAGCAGCCTCCCCCGGGGAGGGGCCCCCTTTAATGAGCAGTTCTTC. Its translation is CASSLPRGGAPFNEQFF. The chain combines TRBV28 with TRBJ2-1, with TRBD2 identical over 7 bases. The CDR3 runs to 17 residues. V lost 6 bases to trimming and J lost 7 bases; unmatched junction nucleotides: 18. CDR1 and CDR2 from the germline V gene are MDHEN and SYDVKM.